Below, 8 T cell receptor beta chains from the same sample are listed, as sequenced in a study of OX40 agonist ivuxolimab in advanced cancers. The repertoire was sequenced with immunoSEQ multiplex PCR; TCRdb's copy has only in-frame clones and lacks some. In the table there are some 19,000 clones, around 79% of which are singletons. This specimen consisted of CD4+ or CD8+ T cells sorted from blood, obtained in a trial of the OX40 agonist ivuxolimab. These receptors were obtained from an adult with an advanced solid tumor such as melanoma, head and neck, liver or kidney cancer.

This clone has just a few counts. The same CDR3 can be traced to other DNA sequences in this sample. The J gene is TRBJ2-7, the V gene TRBV9; perhaps TRBD2 as D (6 bases). Germline V gene sequence: CDR1 SGDLS, CDR2 YYNGEE. The CDR3 has 15 amino acids. V lost 3 bases, J lost 0 bases, and 13 bases lay in between. The CDR3 reads CASSASGGSSYEQYF. The CDR3 DNA sequence: TGTGCCAGCAGCGCGAGCGGAGGGAGCTCCTACGAGCAGTACTTC.

This clone was counted once. The V call is TRBV9, the J call TRBJ2-1; D is unresolved. V lost 0 bases and J lost 3, with 4 bases in between. The CDR3 extends over 13 amino acids. In germline, CDR1 is SGDLS, CDR2 YYNGEE. The CDR3 DNA reads TGTGCCAGCAGCGTAGCTTACTACAATGAGCAGTTCTTC. Residues: CASSVAYYNEQFF.

The chain links TRBV27 to TRBJ2-7, with TRBD2 as a possible D gene (6 bases). The V gene's germline CDR1 is MNHEY and CDR2 SMNVEV (reference sequence). The V end lost 5 bases, the J end lost 3 bases, and 14 bases lay between the germline ends. This CDR3 region has 14 residues. The CDR3 bases are TGTGCCAGCAGTCTCCAGGGAGGCCTCTACGAGCAGTACTTC. It yields the protein CASSLQGGLYEQYF.

V is TRBV27 and J is TRBJ1-2; 7 bases are shared with TRBD1. This CDR3 spans 14 amino acids. Germline assignment: CDR1 MNHEY and CDR2 SMNVEV (reference sequence). After removal of 5 bases from V and 2 bases from J, the junction contained 5 bases not matched to a gene. CDR3 DNA: TGTGCCAGCAGTCCCTGGACAGGAAACTATGGCTACACCTTC. This translates into CASSPWTGNYGYTF.

Of note for this clone: Other DNA sequences in the sample encode the same CDR3. The chain employs TRBV5-1 and TRBJ1-1; perhaps TRBD1 as D (5 bases). The CDR3 has 13 amino acids. The germline V and J ends were trimmed by 5 bases and 1 base, with 9 bases remaining between them. Per the germline V gene, CDR1 is SGHRS and CDR2 is YFSETQ. CDR3 region: CASSFDRNTEAFF. CDR3 nucleotide sequence: TGCGCCAGCAGTTTCGACAGGAACACTGAAGCTTTCTTT.

The chain uses TRBV25-1 and TRBJ2-7; D possibly corresponds to TRBD2 (5 bases). CDR3 length: 16 amino acids. The germline CDR1 and CDR2 sequences are MGHDK and SYGVNS. V lost 1 base to trimming and J lost 0 bases, with 13 bases between them. The CDR3 here is CASSELSGESSYEQYF. The CDR3 DNA is TGTGCCAGCAGTGAATTGAGCGGAGAGAGCTCCTACGAGCAGTACTTC.

This rearrangement joins TRBV5-5 to TRBJ2-7; 7 nucleotides match TRBD2. CDR1 is SGHKS and CDR2 is YYEKEE in the germline V gene (reference sequence). V trimming: 3 bases; J trimming: 5 bases; junction bases outside the gene matches: 8. This CDR3 has 14 amino acids. This CDR3 reads CASSSGAGVDEQYF. CDR3 in DNA: TGTGCCAGCAGCTCCGGGGCGGGAGTCGACGAGCAGTACTTC.

The CDR3 DNA follows: TGTGCTCGGGACAGGGGGCGCGACACCGGGGAGCTGTTTTTT. It codes for CARDRGRDTGELFF. This chain joins TRBV30 and TRBJ2-2; 12 positions agree with TRBD1. Germline assignment: CDR1 GTSNPN and CDR2 SVGIG (reference sequence). CDR3 length: 14 residues.